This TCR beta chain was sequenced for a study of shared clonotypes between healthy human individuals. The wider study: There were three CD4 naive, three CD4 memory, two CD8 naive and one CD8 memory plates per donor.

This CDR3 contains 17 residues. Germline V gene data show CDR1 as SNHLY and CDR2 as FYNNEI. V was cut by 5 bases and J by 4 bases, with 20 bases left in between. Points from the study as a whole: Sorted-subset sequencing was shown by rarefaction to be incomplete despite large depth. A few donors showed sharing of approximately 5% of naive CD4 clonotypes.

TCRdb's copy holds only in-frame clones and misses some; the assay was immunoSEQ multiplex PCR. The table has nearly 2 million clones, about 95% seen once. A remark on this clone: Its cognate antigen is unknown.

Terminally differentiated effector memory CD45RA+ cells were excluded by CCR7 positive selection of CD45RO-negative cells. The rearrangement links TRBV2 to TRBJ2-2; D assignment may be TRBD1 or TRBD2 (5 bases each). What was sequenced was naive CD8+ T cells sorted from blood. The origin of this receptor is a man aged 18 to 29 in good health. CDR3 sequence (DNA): TGTGCCAGCAGTCAGTTTCTATGGGGCGAGGGCACCGGGGAGCTGTTTTTT. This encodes CASSQFLWGEGTGELFF.